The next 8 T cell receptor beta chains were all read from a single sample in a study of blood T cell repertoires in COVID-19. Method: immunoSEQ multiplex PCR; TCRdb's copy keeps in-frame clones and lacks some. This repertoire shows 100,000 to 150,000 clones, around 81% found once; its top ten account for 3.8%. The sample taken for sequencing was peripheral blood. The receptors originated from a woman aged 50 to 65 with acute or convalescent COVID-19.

CDR3 residues: CSVEVVGTGRHEQYF. CDR3 coding DNA: TGCAGCGTTGAAGTAGTGGGGACAGGGAGACACGAGCAGTACTTC. The chain employs TRBV29-1 and TRBJ2-7, with 9 bases lining up with TRBD1. The CDR3 has 15 residues. V trimming: 1 base; J trimming: 5 bases; junction bases outside the gene matches: 9. CDR1 is SQVTM and CDR2 is ANQGSEA in the germline V gene.

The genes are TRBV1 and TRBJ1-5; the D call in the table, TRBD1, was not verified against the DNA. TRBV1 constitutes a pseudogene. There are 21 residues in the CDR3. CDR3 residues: CTSSQDWFRAGGAGRDQPQHF. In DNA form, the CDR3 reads TGCACCAGCAGCCAAGATTGGTTCAGGGCAGGGGGCGCGGGAAGGGATCAGCCCCAGCATTTT.

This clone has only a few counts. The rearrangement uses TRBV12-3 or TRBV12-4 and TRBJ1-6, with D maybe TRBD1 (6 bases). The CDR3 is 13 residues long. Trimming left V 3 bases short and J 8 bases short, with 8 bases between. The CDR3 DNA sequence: TGTGCCAGCAGTTTCCACAGGGATTCACCCCTCCACTTT. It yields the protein CASSFHRDSPLHF.

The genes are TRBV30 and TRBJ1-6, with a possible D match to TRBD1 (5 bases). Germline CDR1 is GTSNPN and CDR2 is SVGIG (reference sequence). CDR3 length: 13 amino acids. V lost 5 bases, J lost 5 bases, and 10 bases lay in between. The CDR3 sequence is CAWAGLNNSPLHF. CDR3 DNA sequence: TGTGCCTGGGCGGGACTGAATAATTCACCCCTCCACTTT.

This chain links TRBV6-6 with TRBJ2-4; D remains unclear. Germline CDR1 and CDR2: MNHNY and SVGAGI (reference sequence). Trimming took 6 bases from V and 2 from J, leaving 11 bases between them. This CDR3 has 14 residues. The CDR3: CASRGVVSKNIQYF. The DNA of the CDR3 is TGTGCCAGCAGAGGAGTTGTGTCCAAAAACATTCAGTACTTC.

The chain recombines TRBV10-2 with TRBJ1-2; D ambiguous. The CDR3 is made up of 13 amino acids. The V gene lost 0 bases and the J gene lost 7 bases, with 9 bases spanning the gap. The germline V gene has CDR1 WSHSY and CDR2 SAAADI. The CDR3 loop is CASSESRAVGYTF. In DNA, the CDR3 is TGCGCCAGCAGTGAGTCGAGGGCAGTTGGCTACACCTTC.

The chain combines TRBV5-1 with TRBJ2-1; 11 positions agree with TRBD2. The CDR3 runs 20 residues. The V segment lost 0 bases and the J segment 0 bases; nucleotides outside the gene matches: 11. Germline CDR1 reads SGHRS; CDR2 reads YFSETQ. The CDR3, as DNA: TGCGCCAGCAGCTTGGCGACTAGCGGGATTGGAGCCCACTCCTACAATGAGCAGTTCTTC. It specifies CASSLATSGIGAHSYNEQFF. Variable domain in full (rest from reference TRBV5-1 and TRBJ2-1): KAGVTQTPRYLIKTRGQQVTLSCSPISGHRSVSWYQQTPGQGLQFLFEYFSETQRNKGNFPGRFSGRQFSNSRSEMNVSTLELGDSALYLCASSLATSGIGAHSYNEQFFGPGTRLTVL.

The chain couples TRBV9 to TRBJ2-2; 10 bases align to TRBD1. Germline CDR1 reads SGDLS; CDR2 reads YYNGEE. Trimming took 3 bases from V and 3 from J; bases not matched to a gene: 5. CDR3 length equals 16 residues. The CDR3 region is CASSADRGRDTGELFF. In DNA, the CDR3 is TGTGCCAGCAGCGCCGACAGGGGGCGGGACACCGGGGAGCTGTTTTTT.